The rows below give T cell receptor beta chains drawn from one sample of a study of cytomegalovirus exposure and HLA in healthy donors. Profiled with immunoSEQ multiplex PCR; TCRdb holds only in-frame clones, not every one. The specimen's table records 55,000 to 65,000 clones. Material: PBMCs. These receptors all come from a woman between 18 and 29 years old in good health and CMV-seronegative. Each CDR3 is given with its conserved first and last residue. Each record gives: V gene, J gene, D gene, CDR3 protein, CDR3 DNA. A D gene is named only where the DNA matches it firmly.

TRBV6-5	TRBJ2-7	TRBD2	CASRREASAVFEQYF	TGTGCCAGCAGGCGGGAGGCTAGCGCCGTCTTTGAGCAGTACTTC
TRBV28	TRBJ2-5	TRBD2	CASSLRPRGGRETQYF	TGTGCCAGCAGTTTACGTCCCCGGGGGGGGCGAGAGACCCAGTACTTC
TRBV4-1	TRBJ2-7	.	CASSQVSGRQYF	TGCGCCAGCAGCCAAGTATCAGGAAGGCAGTACTTC
TRBV7-3	TRBJ2-7	.	CASSPSQGYEQYF	TGTGCCAGCAGCCCCTCACAGGGTTACGAGCAGTACTTC
TRBV27	TRBJ1-2	.	CASSSGGGYTF	TGTGCCAGCAGTTCGGGGGGTGGCTACACCTTC
TRBV6-5	TRBJ2-3	TRBD1	CASSFGTGSTDKQYF	TGTGCCAGCAGCTTCGGGACAGGTAGCACAGATAAGCAGTATTTT
TRBV27	TRBJ1-5	.	CASSLRRDQPQHF	TGTGCCAGCAGTTTACGGAGGGATCAGCCCCAGCATTTT
TRBV7-6	TRBJ2-3	.	CASSPRGISTDTQYF	TGTGCCAGCAGCCCCAGGGGTATCAGCACAGATACGCAGTATTTT
TRBV4-1	TRBJ1-5	.	CASSQVKGEQPQHF	TGCGCCAGCAGCCAGGTTAAAGGGGAACAGCCCCAGCATTTT
TRBV27	TRBJ2-7	TRBD1	CASGIYRGQGREQYF	TGTGCCAGCGGGATTTACAGGGGACAAGGGCGGGAGCAGTACTTC
TRBV5-1	TRBJ2-7	.	CASSPGKLAYEQYF	TGCGCCAGCAGCCCCGGGAAACTAGCCTACGAGCAGTACTTC
TRBV7-9	TRBJ1-1	.	CASSLVDTEAFF	TGTGCCAGCAGCTTAGTAGACACTGAAGCTTTCTTT
TRBV20-1	TRBJ1-1	TRBD1	CSAQGGRAFF	TGCAGTGCCCAGGGGGGCCGTGCTTTCTTT
TRBV5-4	TRBJ1-2	.	CASSLDSYGYTF	TGTGCCAGCAGCTTGGACAGCTATGGCTACACCTTC
TRBV15	TRBJ1-2	.	CATSRGGDYGYTF	TGTGCCACCAGCAGAGGCGGTGACTATGGCTACACCTTC
TRBV19	TRBJ1-2	.	CASSMGGVYGYTF	TGTGCCAGTAGTATGGGAGGGGTCTATGGCTACACCTTC
TRBV5-1	TRBJ2-7	TRBD1	CASSLGVGQGTPGQYF	TGCGCCAGCAGCTTGGGAGTGGGACAGGGGACTCCCGGGCAGTACTTC
TRBV18	TRBJ1-4	.	CASSPIRQGNEKLFF	TGTGCCAGCTCACCTATCAGGCAGGGGAATGAAAAACTGTTTTTT
TRBV4-1	TRBJ1-4	TRBD1	CASSQPRDRNEKLFF	TGCGCCAGCAGCCAACCTAGGGACAGGAATGAAAAACTGTTTTTT
TRBV9	TRBJ1-2	.	CASSVASQGYGYTF	TGTGCCAGCAGCGTAGCGAGTCAGGGATATGGCTACACCTTC
TRBV4-1	TRBJ1-1	.	CASSQVRGAGYKAFF	TGCGCCAGCAGCCAAGTGCGGGGGGCGGGTTACAAAGCTTTCTTT
TRBV25-1	TRBJ2-7	.	CASSGSSRVGHEQYF	TGTGCCAGCAGTGGGTCCTCCAGGGTCGGTCACGAGCAGTACTTC
TRBV18	TRBJ2-2	.	CASSPRGSTNTGELFF	TGTGCCAGCTCACCTCGAGGCAGCACGAACACCGGGGAGCTGTTTTTT
TRBV25-1	TRBJ1-4	.	CASSHSRGLGEKLFF	TGTGCCAGCAGCCACTCGAGGGGACTTGGTGAAAAACTGTTTTTT
TRBV4-1	TRBJ1-3	.	CASRLQGAGNTIYF	TGCGCCAGCAGACTACAAGGGGCTGGAAACACCATATATTTT
TRBV25-1	TRBJ1-3	TRBD1	CASTPGTDSGNTIYF	TGTGCCAGCACCCCAGGGACAGATTCTGGAAACACCATATATTTT
TRBV2	TRBJ1-5	TRBD1	CASSTGTGNQPQHF	TGTGCCAGCAGTACCGGGACAGGTAATCAGCCCCAGCATTTT
TRBV4-1	TRBJ2-7	.	CASSQDTGSNEQYF	TGCGCCAGCAGCCAAGACACAGGGTCGAACGAGCAGTACTTC
TRBV4-1	TRBJ1-2	TRBD1	CASRQTRQGLGGYTF	TGCGCCAGCAGACAAACGAGACAGGGGTTGGGTGGCTACACCTTC
TRBV27	TRBJ1-1	.	CASRANTEAFF	TGTGCCAGCAGGGCGAACACTGAAGCTTTCTTT
TRBV18	TRBJ2-3	.	CASSPRRQFLDTQYF	TGTGCCAGCTCACCACGGAGGCAGTTTCTGGATACGCAGTATTTT
TRBV7-9	TRBJ1-2	.	CASSTPQGGEVYGYTF	TGTGCCAGCAGCACCCCCCAAGGGGGGGAGGTTTATGGCTACACCTTC
TRBV7-6	TRBJ2-3	.	CASSPDWSTDTQYF	TGTGCCAGCAGCCCTGACTGGAGCACAGATACGCAGTATTTT
TRBV25-1	TRBJ1-1	.	CASSEGGSNTEAFF	TGTGCCAGCAGTGAGGGGGGTTCGAACACTGAAGCTTTCTTT
TRBV18	TRBJ1-3	.	CASSRRESGNTIYF	TGTGCCAGCTCTCGACGGGAGTCCGGAAACACCATATATTTT
TRBV29-1	TRBJ2-3	.	CSVDVSGSTDTQYF	TGCAGCGTTGATGTCAGCGGCAGCACAGATACGCAGTATTTT
TRBV7-9	TRBJ2-3	.	CASSLGMNSRDTQYF	TGTGCCAGCAGCTTAGGTATGAATAGCAGAGATACGCAGTATTTT
TRBV7-2	TRBJ2-7	TRBD1	CASSSADRGRLQYF	TGTGCCAGCAGCTCCGCGGACAGGGGGAGACTTCAGTACTTC
TRBV4-1	TRBJ1-4	TRBD1	CASSQPGGRGEKLFF	TGCGCCAGCAGCCAACCAGGGGGACGGGGGGAAAAACTGTTTTTT
TRBV25-1	TRBJ1-1	.	CASGRGTEAFF	TGTGCCAGCGGCAGGGGCACTGAAGCTTTCTTT
TRBV4-1	TRBJ1-1	.	CASSQDGGGWSTEAFF	TGCGCCAGCAGCCAAGATGGGGGGGGCTGGAGCACTGAAGCTTTCTTT
TRBV25-1	TRBJ1-1	TRBD1	CASRGTGRLTEAFF	TGTGCCAGCAGGGGGACAGGACGTCTCACTGAAGCTTTCTTT
TRBV30	TRBJ2-2	TRBD2	CAWRGLAEDRPGELFF	TGTGCCTGGCGAGGACTAGCGGAGGACCGGCCCGGGGAGCTGTTTTTT
TRBV4-1	TRBJ2-7	TRBD1	CASSPGGGTGYEQYF	TGCGCCAGCAGCCCCGGCGGCGGGACAGGCTACGAGCAGTACTTC
TRBV6-5	TRBJ2-7	.	CASIPTAGEQYF	TGTGCCAGCATCCCGACCGCGGGCGAGCAGTACTTC
TRBV10-3	TRBJ1-4	TRBD1	CAARSGTALGELFF	TGTGCCGCCCGCTCCGGGACAGCCTTGGGGGAACTGTTTTTT
TRBV19	TRBJ1-2	.	CASSIAQGREGYTF	TGTGCCAGTAGTATAGCTCAGGGGCGAGAGGGCTACACCTTC
TRBV2	TRBJ1-1	TRBD1	CASAWGTALGENTEAFF	TGTGCCAGCGCCTGGGGGACAGCCCTGGGAGAAAACACTGAAGCTTTCTTT
TRBV6-1	TRBJ2-5	TRBD1	CASSKSIDRDKDF	TGTGCCAGCAGTAAAAGCATAGACAGGGATAAAGACTTC
TRBV19	TRBJ1-2	.	CASSIDPTREIRYGYTF	TGTGCCAGTAGTATAGATCCGACCCGGGAGATTCGGTATGGCTACACCTTC
TRBV4-1	TRBJ2-1	.	CASSQVVPNEQFF	TGCGCCAGCAGCCAAGTCGTCCCCAATGAGCAGTTCTTC
TRBV15	TRBJ1-5	TRBD1	CATSEAGQLVAPQHF	TGTGCCACCAGCGAGGCGGGACAGCTAGTGGCGCCCCAGCATTTT
TRBV7-3	TRBJ2-1	.	CASSSQGPEQFF	TGTGCCAGCAGCTCCCAGGGTCCTGAGCAGTTCTTC